This TCR beta chain was sequenced during a study of OX40 agonist ivuxolimab in advanced cancers. Method: immunoSEQ multiplex PCR; TCRdb's copy keeps in-frame clones and lacks some. The sample consists of approximately 79,000 clones, 75% to 90% of them appearing once. The CDR3 loop spans 13 amino acids. CDR1 is SGHVS and CDR2 is FNYEAQ in the germline V gene. Trimming shortened V by 1 base and J by 2 bases, and 5 bases separated the two germline ends. This clonotype was obtained from an adult with an advanced solid tumor such as melanoma, head and neck, liver or kidney cancer. V gene TRBV7-6 combines with J gene TRBJ2-5; the D is unclear. Sample: CD4+ or CD8+ T cells sorted from blood, taken in a trial of the OX40 agonist ivuxolimab. The CDR3 is CASSLGRQETQYF. CDR3 nucleotide sequence: TGTGCCAGCAGCTTAGGTCGGCAAGAGACCCAGTACTTC.